A selection of T cell receptor beta chains follows, all from one sample in a study of long-term antiretroviral therapy in people with HIV. TCRdb's copy holds only in-frame clones and misses some; the assay was immunoSEQ multiplex PCR. This table holds 25,000 to 35,000 clones, roughly 96% found once. The sample consisted of unsorted PBMCs, taken 6.6 years after starting antiretroviral therapy. These receptors originate from a man under 40 with HIV. Both conserved end residues are part of each CDR3. The order of the fields is V gene, J gene, clone size, D gene, CDR3 protein, CDR3 DNA. D genes are given only for firm matches. The size field is filled for only some rows; it gives once, few, many or a size class.

TRBV6-5,TRBJ2-1,-,TRBD1,CASRSTGINEQFF,TGTGCCAGCAGATCGACAGGGATTAATGAGCAGTTCTTC
TRBV29-1,TRBJ1-1,once,-,CSVENTEAFF,TGCAGCGTAGAGAACACTGAAGCTTTCTTT
TRBV18,TRBJ1-4,-,-,CASSPRRQPNEKLFF,TGTGCCAGCTCACCGCGGCGCCAGCCTAATGAAAAACTGTTTTTT
TRBV5-1,TRBJ1-3,-,TRBD1,CASTMDRVSSGNTIYF,TGCGCCAGCACCATGGACAGGGTCTCCTCTGGAAACACCATATATTTT
TRBV5-8,TRBJ1-2,-,TRBD1,CASSWGQYGYTF,TGTGCCAGCAGCTGGGGACAGTATGGCTACACCTTC
TRBV19,TRBJ1-2,-,-,CASTNRATPYGYTF,TGTGCCAGTACAAACAGAGCCACTCCCTATGGCTACACCTTC
TRBV4-1,TRBJ2-5,-,-,CASSQDLPADETQYF,TGCGCCAGCAGCCAAGATCTCCCAGCTGACGAGACCCAGTACTTC
TRBV5-1,TRBJ2-7,once,TRBD1,CASSLVGQGLEQYF,TGCGCCAGCAGCTTGGTGGGACAGGGACTCGAGCAGTACTTC
TRBV29-1,TRBJ2-5,-,-,CSVRDGQETQYF,TGCAGCGTCAGGGACGGCCAAGAGACCCAGTACTTC
TRBV7-6,TRBJ2-7,-,-,CASSLKTSPGSTREQYF,TGTGCCAGCAGCTTAAAAACCTCACCGGGGTCGACCCGCGAGCAGTACTTC
TRBV6-1,TRBJ2-7,-,TRBD1,CASSEGTGGLEQYF,TGTGCCAGCAGTGAAGGGACAGGGGGTTTGGAGCAGTACTTC
TRBV12-5,TRBJ1-5,-,-,CASGAAYSNQPQHF,TGTGCTAGTGGGGCAGCTTATAGCAATCAGCCCCAGCATTTT
TRBV6-1,TRBJ2-7,-,TRBD1,CASSEEDRFYEQYF,TGTGCCAGCAGTGAGGAGGACAGGTTCTACGAGCAGTACTTC
TRBV29-1,TRBJ2-3,-,-,CSSNLLVSTDTQYF,TGCAGCTCCAACCTATTAGTAAGCACAGATACGCAGTATTTT
TRBV19,TRBJ1-2,-,TRBD1,CASGGGGGLNYGYTF,TGTGCCAGTGGAGGGGGCGGGGGACTGAACTATGGCTACACCTTC
TRBV7-7,TRBJ2-7,-,-,CASSLSEDSYYEQYF,TGTGCTAGCAGCCTCTCCGAGGACAGTTACTACGAGCAGTACTTC
TRBV5-6,TRBJ1-1,-,TRBD1,CASSSAPGGLEAFF,TGTGCCAGCAGCTCAGCTCCAGGGGGGTTAGAAGCTTTCTTT
TRBV7-9,TRBJ2-1,-,-,CASSSGTPYNEQFF,TGTGCCAGCAGCTCGGGGACTCCCTACAATGAGCAGTTCTTC
TRBV5-6,TRBJ1-5,-,-,CASSLYEGNQPQHF,TGTGCCAGCAGCTTGTATGAGGGCAATCAGCCCCAGCATTTT
TRBV25-1,TRBJ2-7,-,-,CASRGDSYEQYF,TGTGCCAGCAGAGGAGACTCCTACGAGCAGTACTTC
TRBV21-1,TRBJ1-1,-,-,CASRITGGGVTEAFF,TGTGCCAGCAGGATTACAGGGGGTGGAGTTACTGAAGCTTTCTTT
TRBV13,TRBJ1-4,-,TRBD1,CASSLTGGKGEKLFF,TGTGCCAGCAGCCTTACAGGGGGTAAGGGTGAAAAACTGTTTTTT
TRBV2,TRBJ1-1,-,TRBD1,CASIVTGGPEAFF,TGTGCCAGCATCGTAACAGGGGGACCTGAAGCTTTCTTT
TRBV6-5,TRBJ1-5,-,TRBD1,CATRGTGLYQPQHF,TGTGCCACCAGGGGGACAGGGCTTTATCAGCCCCAGCATTTT
TRBV2,TRBJ2-7,-,TRBD1,CATRQGMGEQYF,TGTGCCACCCGACAGGGAATGGGCGAGCAGTACTTC
TRBV9,TRBJ2-2,-,TRBD2,CASSVGGGTGELFF,TGTGCCAGCAGCGTCGGCGGGGGGACCGGGGAGCTGTTTTTT
TRBV4-1,TRBJ1-3,-,-,CASSQVLGNTIYF,TGCGCCAGCAGCCAAGTGCTTGGAAACACCATATATTTT
TRBV7-8,TRBJ2-3,-,TRBD2,CASSLWVAGSTDTQYF,TGTGCCAGCAGCTTATGGGTAGCGGGATCCACAGATACGCAGTATTTT
TRBV7-3,TRBJ2-3,-,-,CASSLTDTDTQYF,TGTGCCAGCAGCTTAACCGACACAGATACGCAGTATTTT
TRBV25-1,TRBJ2-7,-,-,CASSEGRDHEQYF,TGTGCCAGCAGTGAGGGCAGGGACCACGAGCAGTACTTC
TRBV21-1,TRBJ2-1,-,-,CASRKRRTGGTNEQFF,TGTGCCAGCAGGAAGAGAAGGACAGGAGGGACGAATGAGCAGTTCTTC
TRBV6-5,TRBJ1-1,-,TRBD1,CASSWDRLNTEAFF,TGTGCCAGCAGTTGGGACAGATTGAACACTGAAGCTTTCTTT
TRBV5-1,TRBJ2-7,-,-,CASSEPGVYEQYF,TGCGCCAGCAGTGAACCAGGGGTCTACGAGCAGTACTTC
TRBV9,TRBJ2-7,-,-,CASSVGGGHYEQYF,TGTGCCAGCAGCGTAGGGGGGGGGCACTACGAGCAGTACTTC
TRBV10-3,TRBJ2-2,-,-,CAIKGTNPNTGELFF,TGTGCCATCAAGGGGACAAACCCGAACACCGGGGAGCTGTTTTTT
TRBV6-5,TRBJ1-3,-,-,CASRLTTEGNTIYF,TGTGCCAGCCGGTTAACGACCGAAGGAAACACCATATATTTT
TRBV9,TRBJ1-1,-,-,CASSVVRSTEAFF,TGTGCCAGCAGCGTAGTCAGGAGCACTGAAGCTTTCTTT
TRBV11-2,TRBJ2-7,-,TRBD1,CASSLNPGQGRYEQYF,TGTGCCAGCAGCTTAAACCCGGGACAGGGTCGCTACGAGCAGTACTTC
TRBV2,TRBJ2-7,-,-,CASRDPIGRYEQYF,TGTGCCAGCCGAGACCCCATCGGACGGTACGAGCAGTACTTC
TRBV21-1,TRBJ2-3,-,-,CASKWGRKKVTDTQYF,TGTGCCAGCAAATGGGGGAGAAAGAAGGTAACAGATACGCAGTATTTT
TRBV4-1,TRBJ1-4,-,-,CASSQVGFLQHNEKLFF,TGCGCCAGCAGCCAAGTTGGCTTCTTGCAGCATAATGAAAAACTGTTTTTT
TRBV5-1,TRBJ1-6,-,-,CASSLVGSSYNSPLHF,TGCGCCAGCAGCTTGGTGGGGTCCTCCTATAATTCACCCCTCCACTTT
TRBV19,TRBJ2-7,-,-,CASSISYNSYEQYF,TGTGCCAGTAGTATAAGTTACAACTCCTACGAGCAGTACTTC
TRBV2,TRBJ1-2,-,-,CASRPPGGRDGYTF,TGTGCCAGCAGGCCTCCGGGGGGCAGGGATGGCTACACCTTC
TRBV11-2,TRBJ2-7,-,-,CASSLEGGASYEQYF,TGTGCCAGCAGCTTAGAGGGGGGAGCCTCCTACGAGCAGTACTTC
TRBV11-3,TRBJ2-1,-,-,CASSPGGSYNEQFF,TGTGCCAGCAGCCCCGGGGGATCCTACAATGAGCAGTTCTTC
TRBV7-8,TRBJ1-5,once,-,CASSLGQGRNQPQHF,TGTGCCAGCAGCTTAGGTCAGGGGCGCAATCAGCCCCAGCATTTT
TRBV27,TRBJ2-3,-,TRBD2,CASSLFSGRGGDTQYF,TGTGCCAGCAGTCTATTTAGCGGGAGGGGGGGGGATACGCAGTATTTT
TRBV15,TRBJ2-7,-,-,CATSSQDSPGRSQYF,TGTGCCACCAGCTCCCAGGACTCCCCTGGTCGATCCCAGTACTTC
TRBV18,TRBJ2-7,-,TRBD2,CASSPSGRVLTYEQYF,TGTGCCAGCTCCCCAAGCGGGAGGGTTCTCACCTACGAGCAGTACTTC
TRBV29-1,TRBJ1-1,-,-,CSVEEGPTEAFF,TGCAGCGTTGAAGAGGGTCCCACTGAAGCTTTCTTT
TRBV6-1,TRBJ2-2,-,TRBD2,CASIVRGGATGELFF,TGTGCCAGCATTGTTCGGGGGGGTGCGACCGGGGAGCTGTTTTTT
TRBV29-1,TRBJ1-2,-,-,CSDRRGQRGYGYTF,TGCAGCGATCGTAGGGGCCAGAGGGGATATGGCTACACCTTC
TRBV27,TRBJ2-1,-,TRBD1,CASSMGTGYYEQFF,TGTGCCAGCAGTATGGGGACAGGGTATTATGAGCAGTTCTTC